The rows below give T cell receptor beta chains drawn from one sample of a study of T cell clonotyping in hematopoietic cell transplantation. Clones were sequenced by immunoSEQ multiplex PCR, and TCRdb holds only the in-frame ones, with some missing. The table shows approximately 46,000 clones, with approximately 84% occurring only once. The sequenced sample was peripheral blood mononuclear cells, obtained before stem cell transplant. The receptors stem from a man aged 55 to 69 with biphenotypic leukemia. Some clones in this sample may be carry-over from other donors' samples. CDR3s include the opening cysteine and the closing phenylalanine or tryptophan. The D gene is left open where the match is weak. Only some rows state a clone size, as once, few, many or a class for expanded clones.

d_call,v_call,j_call,clone_size,cdr3_nt,cdr3_aa
.,TRBV30,TRBJ1-5,.,TGTGCCTGGGCAAGCGGGACACTGGTTAATCAGCCCCAGCATTTT,CAWASGTLVNQPQHF
.,TRBV10-3,TRBJ2-3,.,TGTGCCATCAAATCTACCGTTACGCAGTATTTT,CAIKSTVTQYF
.,TRBV30,TRBJ1-5,.,TGTGCCTGGACTTGGAGTCAGCCCCAGCATTTT,CAWTWSQPQHF
TRBD2,TRBV5-1,TRBJ2-7,.,TGCGCCAGCAGCTTGGCAGGACTAGCGGGCGGACCTTACGAGCAGTACTTC,CASSLAGLAGGPYEQYF
TRBD2,TRBV30,TRBJ2-3,.,TGTGCCTGGAGTGTATCAGCGGGAGTTGGAGATACGCAGTATTTT,CAWSVSAGVGDTQYF
.,TRBV2,TRBJ1-5,.,TGTGCCAGCCAACGGGAGGGAAATCAGCCCCAGCATTTT,CASQREGNQPQHF
TRBD2,TRBV7-6,TRBJ2-7,.,TGTGCCAGCAGCTTAGGCATAGCGGGAAACGCCGAGCAGTACTTC,CASSLGIAGNAEQYF
TRBD1,TRBV7-2,TRBJ1-1,.,TGTGCCAGCAGCTTAGGACAGGGGAAAAGCCTGAACACTGAAGCTTTCTTT,CASSLGQGKSLNTEAFF
.,TRBV19,TRBJ1-1,.,TGTGCCAGTAGTACCGCTGGGACAAACGGTAACACTGAAGCTTTCTTT,CASSTAGTNGNTEAFF
.,TRBV4-1,TRBJ1-1,.,TGCGCCAGCAGATCATCGACAGTGTTGGGGACTGAAGCTTTCTTT,CASRSSTVLGTEAFF
.,TRBV28,TRBJ1-5,.,TGTGCCAGCAAGGAAGAGGACGGAGGCAATCAGCCCCAGCATTTT,CASKEEDGGNQPQHF
TRBD1,TRBV28,TRBJ1-2,.,TGTGCCAGCAGGGCTCCAGGGGGCGCCTATGGCTACACCTTC,CASRAPGGAYGYTF
TRBD1,TRBV6-5,TRBJ2-1,.,TGTGCCAGCAGGACAGGGGGCTGGACCTACAATGAGCAGTTCTTC,CASRTGGWTYNEQFF
.,TRBV6-5,TRBJ2-1,once,TGTGCCAGCAGGGAGACGTGGGGGCAACCCAATGAGCAGTTCTTC,CASRETWGQPNEQFF
.,TRBV2,TRBJ2-2,few,TGTGCCAGCAAACTGGCGGTGAACACCGGGGAGCTGTTTTTT,CASKLAVNTGELFF
TRBD2,TRBV11-2,TRBJ2-5,few,TGTGCCAGCAGCTATAGCGGGTCCCAAGAGACCCAGTACTTC,CASSYSGSQETQYF
TRBD2,TRBV4-2,TRBJ2-7,.,TGTGCCAGCAGCCAAGATGGGAGGGATAATTACGAGCAGTACTTC,CASSQDGRDNYEQYF
TRBD2,TRBV4-3,TRBJ2-3,.,TGCGCCAGCAGCCTTTCTAGCGGGAGGACAGATACGCAGTATTTT,CASSLSSGRTDTQYF
.,TRBV5-1,TRBJ2-6,.,TGCGCCAGCAGCATAGGGGGGACTTCTGGGGCCAACGTCCTGACTTTC,CASSIGGTSGANVLTF
.,TRBV14,TRBJ2-1,.,TGTGCCAGCAGCCAAGCGGGGGGCTTCGGCAATGAGCAGTTCTTC,CASSQAGGFGNEQFF
.,TRBV30,TRBJ2-7,.,TGTGCCTGGAGTCAAACTAGTGATTTACACTTC,CAWSQTSDLHF
TRBD2,TRBV7-9,TRBJ2-5,.,TGTGCCAGCAGCATTTTTTCTAGCGGGAGAGGAGAGACCCAGTACTTC,CASSIFSSGRGETQYF
.,TRBV30,TRBJ1-1,.,TGTGCCTGGAGTGTGGGGGGGGTCACTGAAGCTTTCTTT,CAWSVGGVTEAFF
TRBD1,TRBV6-5,TRBJ2-2,.,TGTGCCAGCAGTTCCTGGGGGACAGGGGTTACCGGGGAGCTGTTTTTT,CASSSWGTGVTGELFF
.,TRBV28,TRBJ1-3,.,TGTGCCAGCAGTCGACGACAGCGCTCCGAGGCTCTCTCTGGAAACACCATATATTTT,CASSRRQRSEALSGNTIYF
.,TRBV5-1,TRBJ1-4,.,TGCGCCAGCAGCTTGCGCTCAGAAGGGGAAAAACTGTTTTTT,CASSLRSEGEKLFF
TRBD2,TRBV4-1,TRBJ2-3,.,TGCGCCAGCAGCCAAGCGGGAGGGGCCCGAAACACAGATACGCAGTATTTT,CASSQAGGARNTDTQYF
.,TRBV2,TRBJ2-1,.,TGTGCCAGCAGAAAGACAGGTACCTACAATGAGCAGTTCTTC,CASRKTGTYNEQFF
.,TRBV5-1,TRBJ1-1,few,TGCGCCAGCAGCTCGGATATGAACACTGAAGCTTTCTTT,CASSSDMNTEAFF
.,TRBV5-6,TRBJ1-2,.,TGTGCCAGCAGCTTCACACAGACCCCACTCTACACCTTC,CASSFTQTPLYTF
.,TRBV28,TRBJ2-5,.,TGTGCCAGCAGACAACCAGGGGACCAAGAGACCCAGTACTTC,CASRQPGDQETQYF
.,TRBV2,TRBJ1-3,.,TGTGCCAGAAAGGAGGGGTACACCATATATTTT,CARKEGYTIYF
TRBD1,TRBV19,TRBJ2-7,.,TGTGCCAGCGGACAGGGCCCTTTTCTTAGTTCCGAGCAGTACTTC,CASGQGPFLSSEQYF
.,TRBV20-1,TRBJ2-1,once,TGCAGTGCTTCATCGTACAATGAGCAGTTCTTC,CSASSYNEQFF
TRBD1,TRBV28,TRBJ1-5,.,TGTGCCAGCAGACCAGGGGGCGCGGGCAATCAGCCCCAGCATTTT,CASRPGGAGNQPQHF
.,TRBV9,TRBJ2-7,.,TGTGCCAGCAGCGAAGGACTTGGGAATGAGCAGTACTTC,CASSEGLGNEQYF
.,TRBV6-1,TRBJ1-4,.,TGTGCCAGCAGCAGCCCGACCCTGAATGAAAAACTGTTTTTT,CASSSPTLNEKLFF
.,TRBV19,TRBJ1-1,.,TGTGCCAGTAGTATAGTAGCCGGGGACGGCACTGAAGCTTTCTTT,CASSIVAGDGTEAFF
TRBD1,TRBV19,TRBJ1-5,.,TGTGCCAGTAGTGCCGGACAGGTTAATCAGCCCCAGCATTTT,CASSAGQVNQPQHF
TRBD1,TRBV7-3,TRBJ2-7,.,TGTGCCAGCAGCCTCGGGACAGGCTACGAGCAGTACTTC,CASSLGTGYEQYF
TRBD1,TRBV28,TRBJ2-7,.,TGTGCCAGCTCTGGATCCGGGACAGGGACCTCCTACGAGCAGTACTTC,CASSGSGTGTSYEQYF
TRBD1,TRBV5-1,TRBJ2-7,.,TGCGCCAGCAGCCCGAGGGACAGGGACTCCTACGAGCAGTACTTC,CASSPRDRDSYEQYF
TRBD2,TRBV19,TRBJ2-7,.,TGTGCCAGTAGTATCGGACTAGCGGGAGCAATCGGATCCTACGAGCAGTACTTC,CASSIGLAGAIGSYEQYF
.,TRBV10-3,TRBJ2-7,.,TGTGCCATCAGTGTGGCCAGCTCCTACGAGCAGTACTTC,CAISVASSYEQYF
.,TRBV2,TRBJ1-3,.,TGTGCCAGCAGGTTCCTTAGGGACACTGACACCATATATTTT,CASRFLRDTDTIYF
.,TRBV19,TRBJ1-3,.,TGTGCCAGTAGTGCGGACGTGGCGGGATCTGGAAACACCATATATTTT,CASSADVAGSGNTIYF
TRBD1,TRBV7-2,TRBJ1-3,.,TGTGCCAGCAGCCCGACAGGGGAATCAGACACCATATATTTT,CASSPTGESDTIYF
TRBD1,TRBV14,TRBJ1-1,.,TGTGCCAGCAGCCAATGGGACAGCATGAACACTGAAGCTTTCTTT,CASSQWDSMNTEAFF
.,TRBV28,TRBJ2-2,once,TGTGCCAGCAGTCCCCCCTCCACCGGGGAGCTGTTTTTT,CASSPPSTGELFF
.,TRBV14,TRBJ1-1,medium-sized,TGTGCCAGCAGCCAAGATGATGGTGGACAGAGCAACACTGAAGCTTTCTTT,CASSQDDGGQSNTEAFF
TRBD1,TRBV5-4,TRBJ1-4,.,TGTGCCAGCAGCCCCACCACCGGACAGGGGGCTAATGAAAAACTGTTTTTT,CASSPTTGQGANEKLFF
.,TRBV7-9,TRBJ1-2,.,TGTGCCAGCAGCACAGGGTCCGAGAACTATGGCTACACCTTC,CASSTGSENYGYTF
.,TRBV28,TRBJ2-3,.,TGTGCCAGCAGCTTGAAAGATACGCAGTATTTT,CASSLKDTQYF
.,TRBV5-1,TRBJ2-7,few,TGCGCCAGCAGCTTGGAGGGGGGAAGGAAGCAGTACTTC,CASSLEGGRKQYF
.,TRBV6-1,TRBJ1-6,.,TGTGCCAGCAGTGCACAAGGGGATGTTCAGTCCCCCCTCCACTTT,CASSAQGDVQSPLHF